Listed below are T cell receptor beta chains from one sample, sequenced in a study of blood T cells in healthy people across ages. TCRdb processed the 5' RACE reads anew with MiXCR; each CDR3 protein has one entry. The table has around 1.5 million distinct CDR3 sequences, 59% seen once; the top ten hold approximately 7%. The sample taken for sequencing was blood. These receptors were obtained from a young man in good health. Each CDR3 is given with its conserved first and last residue. Each record gives: V gene, D gene, clone size, J gene, CDR3 length, CDR3 protein, CDR3 DNA. D genes are given only for firm matches. Clone size, where shown, is once, few, many, or a class for clones that have expanded.

TRBV11-2	TRBD2	-	TRBJ2-4	14	CASSPSGGVNIQYF	TGTGCCAGCAGCCCTAGCGGAGGTGTGAACATTCAGTACTTC
TRBV27	-	-	TRBJ2-2	18	CASSNRDHRSKNTGELFF	TGTGCCAGCAGTAACCGGGACCATCGTTCAAAAAACACCGGGGAGCTGTTTTTT
TRBV7-6	-	-	TRBJ2-1	14	CASSLALSSGEQFF	TGTGCCAGCAGCTTAGCGCTTTCGAGTGGGGAACAGTTCTTC
TRBV29-1	-	-	TRBJ2-7	13	CSVQGGASYEQYF	TGCAGCGTCCAAGGAGGGGCGTCCTACGAGCAGTACTTC
TRBV29-1	-	few	TRBJ2-1	12	CSVEFRANEQFF	TGCAGCGTTGAATTCAGGGCCAATGAGCAGTTCTTC
TRBV27	TRBD2	-	TRBJ2-7	15	CASSFFGGSSYEQYF	TGTGCCAGCAGTTTTTTCGGGGGGAGCTCCTACGAGCAGTACTTC
TRBV18	-	-	TRBJ2-1	17	CASSHREHQTSYNEQFF	TGTGCCAGCTCACATAGGGAACACCAGACTTCCTACAATGAGCAGTTCTTC
TRBV14	-	-	TRBJ2-5	17	CASSHIGRGREKETQYF	TGTGCCAGCAGCCATATCGGACGGGGGCGGGAGAAAGAGACCCAGTACTTC
TRBV7-9	-	-	TRBJ2-3	18	CASSLPGPQRGNADTQYF	TGTGCCAGCAGCTTACCAGGTCCCCAGAGGGGTAACGCAGATACGCAGTATTTT
TRBV5-1	-	-	TRBJ2-3	13	CATTDIMGGTQYF	TGCGCCACCACCGACATAATGGGTGGTACGCAGTATTTT
TRBV29-1	-	-	TRBJ1-5	17	CSVEDLGRGFSNQPQHF	TGCAGCGTTGAAGATCTCGGCAGGGGTTTCAGCAATCAGCCCCAGCATTTT
TRBV6-6	-	-	TRBJ1-4	16	CASQVDSGRSGEKLFF	TGTGCCAGCCAAGTCGATTCAGGGAGAAGTGGGGAAAAACTGTTTTTT
TRBV15	-	-	TRBJ1-2	13	CATSSLRMYGYTF	TGTGCCACCAGCAGCCTTAGAATGTATGGCTACACCTTC
TRBV24-1	-	few	TRBJ2-5	14	CATSATDGEETQYF	TGTGCCACCAGTGCTACGGACGGAGAAGAGACCCAGTACTTC
TRBV20-1	-	few	TRBJ2-4	18	CSASPWVGTDLAKNIQYF	TGCAGTGCTAGTCCTTGGGTTGGGACGGATTTAGCCAAAAACATTCAGTACTTC
TRBV7-2	TRBD2	-	TRBJ2-7	12	CAGSLGTIEQYF	TGTGCCGGCAGCTTAGGGACTATCGAGCAGTACTTC